This T cell receptor (beta chain) was obtained from a study of blood T cell repertoires in COVID-19. In the study overall: T cells, B-cell-depleted T cells, or PBMCs supplied cDNA or gDNA.

Recruits, aged roughly 18 to 95 years, lived in 20 to 30 US areas. Donors of Cohort 3 who recovered were those that had two negative PCRs, clearance, or symptom resolution. Libraries were prepared by immunoSEQ multiplex PCR; TCRdb keeps only in-frame clonotypes and omits some of them. The sample includes fewer than 600,000 clones, roughly 90% of them seen just once. In germline, CDR1 is LGHNA, CDR2 YSLEER. This CDR3 comprises 14 residues. The V segment lost 2 bases and the J segment 6 bases; nucleotides outside the gene matches: 3. The sample comprised PBMCs or T cells enriched from blood (not recorded which). This receptor was identified in a woman in her 40s who had recovered from COVID-19. V is TRBV4-3 and J is TRBJ1-2; TRBD1 matches at 10 bases. Written as DNA, the CDR3 is TGCGCCAGCAGCCAAATAGGGACAGGGGATGGCTACACCTTC. Protein: CASSQIGTGDGYTF.